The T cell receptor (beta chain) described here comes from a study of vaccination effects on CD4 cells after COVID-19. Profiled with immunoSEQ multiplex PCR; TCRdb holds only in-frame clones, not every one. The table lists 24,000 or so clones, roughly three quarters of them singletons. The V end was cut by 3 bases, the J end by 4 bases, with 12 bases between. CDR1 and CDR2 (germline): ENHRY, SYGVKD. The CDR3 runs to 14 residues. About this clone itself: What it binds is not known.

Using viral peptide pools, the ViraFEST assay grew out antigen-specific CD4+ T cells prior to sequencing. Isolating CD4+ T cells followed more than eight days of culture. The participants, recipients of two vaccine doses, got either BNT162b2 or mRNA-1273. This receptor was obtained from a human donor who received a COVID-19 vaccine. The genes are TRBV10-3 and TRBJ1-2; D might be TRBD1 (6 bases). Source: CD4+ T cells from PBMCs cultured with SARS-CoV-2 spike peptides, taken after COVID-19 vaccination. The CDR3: CAISEPDSSYGYTF. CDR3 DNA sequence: TGTGCCATCAGTGAACCGGACAGCTCCTATGGCTACACCTTC.